The subject of this entry is one T cell receptor (beta chain). Its cognate antigen is unknown. The germline CDR1 and CDR2 sequences are LNHDA and SQIVND (reference sequence). This CDR3 is built from 13 residues. The ends lost 3 bases at V and 8 bases at J; junction bases unmatched: 4. This PCR relied on a set of 60 Vbeta primers and 13 Jbeta primers. The assay was immunoSEQ multiplex PCR, and TCRdb's table has in-frame clones only and misses some. The sample yields about 160,000 clones, about 76% seen once. These data come from a study of cytomegalovirus exposure and HLA in healthy donors. Study results and limitations: A later analysis showed TCR association rates differing by HLA locus, peaking at DRB1 and lowest at HLA-C. Other equally common chains were less clonally expanded than HLA-associated TCR beta chains, a later analysis showed.

The J gene is TRBJ2-1, the V gene TRBV19, with 7 bases fitting TRBD1. Sequencing was done on a sample of PBMCs. The receptor's source is a female donor in good health and CMV-seronegative. The CDR3 DNA follows: TGTGCCAGTAGTATTCAAACAGGGGATGAGCAGTTCTTC. Translated, it gives CASSIQTGDEQFF.